Reported below is one T cell receptor beta chain. Its antigen remains unknown. Germline trimming cut 5 bases from V and 3 bases from J; bases unmatched to any gene: 8. The CDR3 consists of 15 residues. Germline V gene data show CDR1 as LNHDA and CDR2 as SQIVND (reference sequence). Sequencing used immunoSEQ multiplex PCR; TCRdb keeps in-frame clones, though not all of them. The sample shows some 64,000 clones, more than 85% of them seen only once. The sample comes from a study of graft-versus-host responses after intestinal transplantation. Findings of the study overall: Recipient marrow showed GvH clones, some seen first in ileum or blood.

The gene calls are TRBV19 and TRBJ1-1; TRBD1 agrees at 8 bases. The material sequenced was unstimulated CD8+ T cells sorted from spleen or lymph node cells, taken before transplant. The sequence derives from a human donor who was the organ donor for an intestinal transplant. CDR3 bases: TGTGCCAGTAGTTTATCCGACAGGGGCGACACTGAAGCTTTCTTT. Amino acid sequence: CASSLSDRGDTEAFF.